Shown below are 14 T cell receptor beta chains from a single sample sequenced in a study of T cell responses to AZD1222 COVID-19 vaccine. Profiled with immunoSEQ multiplex PCR; TCRdb holds only in-frame clones, not every one. Of some 130,000 clones in the sample, approximately 88% were seen once. The specimen was peripheral blood, collected on day 0 of AZD1222 vaccination. The receptor source for this set is an adult in good health.

The rearrangement joins TRBV11-1 to TRBJ1-6; 7 bases map to TRBD1. The CDR3 is 14 residues long. Germline CDR1 SGHAT, CDR2 FQDESV (reference sequence). V shed 3 bases, J shed 9 bases, and the junction held 5 bases outside the gene matches. The CDR3 region is CASSFGQALSPLHF. The CDR3 bases are TGTGCCAGCAGCTTCGGACAGGCCCTTTCACCCCTCCACTTT. Full variable domain (outside the CDR3, taken from reference TRBV11-1 and TRBJ1-6): EAEVAQSPRYKITEKSQAVAFWCDPISGHATLYWYRQILGQGPELLVQFQDESVVDDSQLPKDRFSAERLKGVDSTLKIQPAELGDSAMYLCASSFGQALSPLHFGNGTRLTVT.

V and J are TRBV6-5 and TRBJ1-5; unclear D gene. V was pared by 6 bases and J by 4 bases, with 16 bases between. This CDR3 contains 15 residues. CDR1 is MNHEY and CDR2 is SVGAGI in the germline V gene. The CDR3 nucleotides read TGTGCCAGCAGGTTGAATAGAGAGGGAAATCAGCCCCAGCATTTT. This codes for CASRLNREGNQPQHF.

The rearrangement uses TRBV12-3 or TRBV12-4 and TRBJ1-2, with unresolved D. The CDR3 is 8 residues long. Between the trimmed V and J ends, which lost 7 bases and 6 bases, there was a span of 0 bases. DNA of the CDR3: TGTGCCAGCAATGGCTACACCTTC. Translated, it gives CASNGYTF.

The CDR3 is CASSPGGDFSTDTQYF. As DNA, the CDR3 is TGTGCCAGCAGCCCCGGTGGGGACTTCTCCACAGATACGCAGTATTTT. The chain employs TRBV28 and TRBJ2-3, with D possibly being TRBD2 (6 bases). V was shortened by 6 bases and J by 2 bases, with 18 bases between the two germline ends. The germline V gene encodes CDR1 MDHEN and CDR2 SYDVKM. CDR3 length: 16 residues.

The chain uses TRBV27 and TRBJ2-7; TRBD1 aligns across 9 bases. Trimming at V came to 6 bases and at J to 2 bases, leaving 11 bases not matched to a gene. The CDR3 contains 16 residues. Germline values: CDR1 MNHEY, CDR2 SMNVEV (reference sequence). The CDR3 loop reads CASRRNRDRVTYEQYF. DNA of the CDR3: TGTGCCAGCAGGAGAAACCGGGACAGGGTTACCTACGAGCAGTACTTC.

Only one count was recorded for this clone. V is TRBV2 and J is TRBJ1-5, with D possibly being TRBD1 (5 bases). Germline CDR1 SNHLY, CDR2 FYNNEI. CDR3 length: 15 residues. V was clipped by 1 base and J by 5 bases, with 12 bases between them. In nucleotides, the CDR3 is TGTGCCAGCAGTGAAGATCAGGGCGGGGATCAGCCCCAGCATTTT. This sequence encodes CASSEDQGGDQPQHF.

The rearrangement joins TRBV18 to TRBJ1-1; D unresolved. This CDR3 spans 13 amino acids. Per germline, CDR1 KGHSH and CDR2 LQKENI. V was clipped by 3 bases and J by 1 base, with 6 bases between them. The CDR3 nucleotides read TGTGCCAGCTCACCGAACGGGAACACTGAAGCTTTCTTT. Its translation: CASSPNGNTEAFF.

J is TRBJ2-3 and V is TRBV7-9, with D possibly called TRBD1 or TRBD2 (5 bases each). Between the trimmed V and J ends, which lost 6 bases and 0 bases, there was a span of 10 bases. Germline V lookup: CDR1 SEHNR, CDR2 FQNEAQ (reference sequence). CDR3 length equals 14 residues. CDR3 in DNA: TGTGCCAGCAGGAGGGGCGGGAGCACAGATACGCAGTATTTT. This encodes CASRRGGSTDTQYF.

The J gene is TRBJ1-2, the V gene TRBV6-5, with D perhaps TRBD1 (5 bases). Trimming removed 7 bases at V and 0 bases at J, with 9 bases between. The CDR3 is 13 amino acids. Germline CDR1 reads MNHEY; CDR2 reads SVGAGI. CDR3 bases: TGTGCCAGCACACAGGTAGCTAACTATGGCTACACCTTC. This encodes CASTQVANYGYTF.

J is TRBJ2-7 and V is TRBV2; 8 nucleotides align to TRBD1. After removal of 5 bases from V and 1 base from J, the junction contained 7 bases not matched to a gene. Germline lookup yields CDR1 SNHLY and CDR2 FYNNEI. The CDR3 length is 15 residues. CDR3 bases: TGTGCCAGCAGTCCGACAGGGGACCCTTCCTACGAGCAGTACTTC. Its translation is CASSPTGDPSYEQYF.

A note on this clone: This sample also contains other DNA sequences that code for the same CDR3. This sequence joins TRBV6-6 and TRBJ2-7, with 9 nucleotides matching TRBD1. CDR1 MNHNY and CDR2 SVGAGI come from the germline V gene (reference sequence). This CDR3 comprises 14 residues. V dropped 8 bases and J dropped 4; count of bases not matched to a gene: 9. The DNA of the CDR3 is TGTGCCAGCCGGCCGGGACAGGGCGTTTACGAGCAGTACTTC. It yields the protein CASRPGQGVYEQYF.

CDR3 protein: CASSLGGNTEAFF. CDR3 DNA: TGTGCCAGCAGCTTGGGGGGGAACACTGAAGCTTTCTTT. The rearrangement uses TRBV5-6 and TRBJ1-1; D is uncertain. CDR1 is SGHDT, CDR2 YYEEEE, per germline. This CDR3 has 13 amino acids. Trimming removed 0 bases at V and 1 base at J, with 4 bases between.

The V gene is TRBV11-2, the J gene TRBJ2-1; a possible D gene is TRBD2 (5 bases). Trimming took 3 bases from V and 8 from J, leaving 17 bases between them. CDR3 size: 15 residues. Germline V CDR1 and CDR2: SGHAT, FQNNGV. CDR3 sequence (DNA): TGTGCCAGCAGCTTTTCGGGGAGACCCTCAGATGAGCAGTTCTTC. Translating gives CASSFSGRPSDEQFF.

V usage is TRBV15 and J usage is TRBJ2-2, with unresolved D. The germline V gene has CDR1 LNHNV and CDR2 YYDKDF (reference sequence). The CDR3 loop spans 11 amino acids. V lost 3 bases, J lost 7 bases, and 3 bases lay in between. The CDR3 loop reads CATSRRGELFF. The CDR3 DNA reads TGTGCCACCAGCAGGCGCGGGGAGCTGTTTTTT.